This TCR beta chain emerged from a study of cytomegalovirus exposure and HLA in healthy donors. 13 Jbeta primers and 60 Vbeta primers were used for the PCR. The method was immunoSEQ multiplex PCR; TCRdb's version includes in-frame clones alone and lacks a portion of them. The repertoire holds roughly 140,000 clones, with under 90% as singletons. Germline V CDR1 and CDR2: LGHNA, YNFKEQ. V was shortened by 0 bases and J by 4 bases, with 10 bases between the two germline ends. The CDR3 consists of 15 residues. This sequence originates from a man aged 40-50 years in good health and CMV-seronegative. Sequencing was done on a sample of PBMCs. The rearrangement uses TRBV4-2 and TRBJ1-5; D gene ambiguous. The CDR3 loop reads CASSQDRRDNQPQHF. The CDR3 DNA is TGTGCCAGCAGCCAAGATCGACGGGATAATCAGCCCCAGCATTTT.